The clone carrying this T cell receptor beta chain was seen more than once but under ten times. Germline CDR1 and CDR2: LGHDT and YNNKEL (reference sequence). The V end lost 4 bases, the J end lost 10 bases, and 14 bases lay between the germline ends. CDR3 size: 13 residues. The source of the sample is a study of CD8 T cells in ankylosing spondylitis. Quantitative 5'-RACE was performed with molecular barcodes, and it yielded the TCR beta libraries. TCRdb fed the 5' RACE reads into MiXCR, producing one record per CDR3 protein. The sample consists of about 360,000 distinct CDR3 sequences, approximately 22% of them appearing once.

The source of this sequence is a male donor with ankylosing spondylitis or in good health (not recorded which). V and J are TRBV3-1 and TRBJ2-1; D remains ambiguous. The specimen sequenced was blood, either unsorted or a sorted T cell fraction (not recorded which). The CDR3 reads CASSPDPLQEQFF. The CDR3 nucleotides read TGTGCCAGCAGCCCCGACCCTCTACAGGAGCAGTTCTTC.